This T cell receptor beta chain was documented in a study of beta chain features in type 1 diabetes (dated by TCRdb to 2016 to 2019). In terms of the full investigation: Patients and healthy donors did not differ in mean age, gender distribution, total cell number or subset yield. In the study, TCRB repertoires of sorted circulating CD4+ T cell subsets from recently diagnosed type 1 diabetes patients were compared with those of matched healthy donors. A total of just under 110,000,000 sorted cells were examined across all samples, and RNA yield correlated strongly with the number of cells per subset. Regulatory and stem cell-like memory subsets were obtained from only 8 patients and roughly 8 healthy donors, while naive and central memory subsets were obtained from all 30 or so donors. What the authors observed across the whole study: Naive, central memory and regulatory TCRB repertoires appeared to be more alike among patients than among healthy donors. Patients with type 1 diabetes made fewer insertions and deleted more nucleotides at VDJ recombination sites, implying thymic rearrangement abnormalities. Because cDNA was sequenced instead of genomic DNA, activated cells with high expression could be over-represented, although the groups did not differ in activation or CD3 levels. Only small numbers of individuals were included in the HLA sub-analyses, which left unresolved whether HLA type had any influence on TCRB rearrangement. PCR may preferentially amplify shorter templates, but because patient and control samples were amplified and corrected together, any resulting skew would affect both groups equally. In all four CD4+ subsets, TCRB CDR3 length was moderately but significantly shorter in type 1 diabetes patients.

Each donor gave one peripheral blood draw, averaging roughly 0.11 L, which was collected into heparinised tubes. A BD FACSAria II was used to sort naive, central memory, regulatory and stem cell-like memory CD4+ T cells with a panel that included CD45RO, CCR7, CD25, CD127, CD95 and CD27. Purity was above 95% for every sorted population. Right away, PBMCs were isolated by Lymphoprep density gradient centrifugation and were stained directly, with no culture step. To minimize batch effects, samples were stained and sorted in pairs, one healthy donor with one patient per experiment. About this clone itself: Its antigen is not yet known. No base quality values were provided; no much bigger clone lies one nucleotide off.

The entire isolated RNA was reverse transcribed using the High Capacity cDNA Reverse Transcription Kit, and thus expressed TCRB transcripts were sequenced. Naive, central memory and regulatory T cell samples underwent deep immunoSEQ sequencing, averaging approximately 3.3 million total reads per sample. Sorted cells were lysed in RLT buffer and RNA was extracted with DNase-treated RNeasy Micro or Mini kits, depending on cell number. Each cell subset was processed on its own to prevent cross-contamination, while patient and healthy donor samples were processed together. TCRB sequences were amplified from cDNA with the immunoSEQ multiplex PCR, producing 87-bp fragments spanning the CDR3 region. Sequencing of the amplicons was performed on the Illumina HiSeq platform. In the authors' own workflow: PCR bias was corrected computationally using synthetic template baselines, and reads within Hamming distance 2 were collapsed, with unmergeable singletons discarded. Reads were aligned to IMGT to assign V, D and J genes, CDR3 length, and insertions or deletions at six rearrangement sites. Within each subset, clonotype counts were normalized to sorted cell number, after which true diversity and Gini coefficients were computed with the tcR R package. Repertoire sharing was quantified using the overlap coefficient calculated on TCRB nucleotide sequences. The clones in this table, taken by TCRdb from immuneACCESS, are in-frame only. Not every clone is retained; where verified, under half of the shortfall comes from an unresolved V gene, and the cause of the rest is unknown. V and J calls and clone size are given by that table; D and trimming were obtained from the DNA. Here the sample has more than 100,000 clones; approximately 30% occur a single time. The leading ten clones occupy about 0.57% of the sample.

The source of this sequence is a woman younger than 30 with type 1 diabetes. Sequencing was done on a sample of central memory CD4+ T cells from blood.

The sequence in DNA is TGTGCCAGCAGCCCCGGACTAGCGGGAGGAGAGACCCAGTACTTC. Its translation is CASSPGLAGGETQYF. The chain is assembled from TRBV7-9 and TRBJ2-5; TRBD2 aligns with 14 central bases. Germline trimming: 5 bases from V, 4 bases from J; junction bases outside gene matches: 3. CDR1 and CDR2 are read off the germline V gene (reference sequence) as SEHNR and FQNEAQ. Taken from cysteine to phenylalanine, the CDR3 has 15 residues. Solely the CDR3 DNA is kept, with 45 bases framed from the first base. Beyond the CDR3, the reference TRBV7-9 and TRBJ2-5 genes provide the residues; the full variable domain reads: DTGVSQNPRHKITKRGQNVTFRCDPISEHNRLYWYRQTLGQGPEFLTYFQNEAQLEKSRLLSDRFSAERPKGSFSTLEIQRTEQGDSAMYLCASSPGLAGGETQYFGPGTRLLVL.